This TCR beta chain was identified during a study of neurological immune-mediated disorders. This clonotype was recorded only once. Time point here: longitudinal time-point 2. Healthy control participants comprised blood bank volunteers in Maryland, USA. The output of every sequencing run exceeded 190 million TCR-beta sequences, derived from 15-18 subjects. MiXCR, run by TCRdb on the 5' RACE reads, gives a single entry per CDR3 protein. In the table there are roughly 60,000 distinct CDR3 sequences, around 10% of which are singletons. J was trimmed by 1 base and V by 0 bases; bases with no gene match: 1. Germline CDR1 reads ENHRY; CDR2 reads SYGVKD. The CDR3 consists of 15 residues.

The sample was PBMCs. The V and J genes are TRBV10-3 and TRBJ2-7, with 9 bases identical to TRBD2. The clonotype comes from a man between 25 and 39 years old in good health. In DNA, the CDR3 is TGTGCCATCAGTGAGTCGACTAGCGGTTCCTACGAGCAGTACTTC. Translating it yields CAISESTSGSYEQYF.